These T cell receptor beta chains were read from a single sample in a study of blood T cells in healthy people across ages. TCRdb re-derived calls from the 5' RACE reads in MiXCR, one entry per CDR3 protein. The sample lists about 680,000 distinct CDR3 sequences; 49% were seen once. Sequencing was done on a sample of blood. All receptors come from a woman aged 55-69 years in good health. The CDR3 runs from the conserved cysteine through the conserved F or W. A D gene is named only where the DNA matches it firmly. A clone size is listed for some rows: how often the clone was seen (once, few, many), or a class if it is expanded.

cdr3_nt: TGCAGCGTTGAACCTGGGGACAACTATGTCTACACCTTC
cdr3_aa: CSVEPGDNYVYTF
d_call: .
clone_size: few
j_call: TRBJ1-2
v_call: TRBV29-1

cdr3_nt: TGTGCCAGCAGCCAAAACAGGGGGGACTCCTACGAGCAGTACTTC
cdr3_aa: CASSQNRGDSYEQYF
d_call: TRBD1
clone_size: .
j_call: TRBJ2-7
v_call: TRBV7-9

cdr3_nt: TGTGCCAGCAGTCATTTTCAGGGGAGCGGCTACACCTTC
cdr3_aa: CASSHFQGSGYTF
d_call: .
clone_size: .
j_call: TRBJ1-2
v_call: TRBV6-6

cdr3_nt: TGTGCCAGCAGTTTAACAGGGGTGGGTCGAGAGACCCAGTACTTC
cdr3_aa: CASSLTGVGRETQYF
d_call: TRBD1
clone_size: .
j_call: TRBJ2-5
v_call: TRBV28

cdr3_nt: TGTGCCAGCAGCTTATTCTCCAGCGGCAGCTCCTACAATGAGCAGTTCTTC
cdr3_aa: CASSLFSSGSSYNEQFF
d_call: .
clone_size: .
j_call: TRBJ2-1
v_call: TRBV7-2

cdr3_nt: TGTGCCAGCAGTACCAGGGACCCCAGGAGCTCCTACGAGCAGTACTTC
cdr3_aa: CASSTRDPRSSYEQYF
d_call: .
clone_size: .
j_call: TRBJ2-7
v_call: TRBV28

cdr3_nt: TGTGCCAGCAGCACCCAGGGGGCCTTGACTTACAATGAGCAGTTCTTC
cdr3_aa: CASSTQGALTYNEQFF
d_call: TRBD1
clone_size: .
j_call: TRBJ2-1
v_call: TRBV7-3

cdr3_nt: TGTGCCAGCAGCGTAGGGGGGGTTGAGGTCATCACCGGGGAGCTGTTTTTT
cdr3_aa: CASSVGGVEVITGELFF
d_call: .
clone_size: once
j_call: TRBJ2-2
v_call: TRBV9

cdr3_nt: TGTGCCAGCAGCCACACGAGGGCATCCTATGGCTACACCTTC
cdr3_aa: CASSHTRASYGYTF
d_call: .
clone_size: many
j_call: TRBJ1-2
v_call: TRBV25-1

cdr3_nt: TGTGCCAGCACCGGCGCAGGGCCCAGTGGTTCACCCCTCCACTTT
cdr3_aa: CASTGAGPSGSPLHF
d_call: .
clone_size: .
j_call: TRBJ1-6
v_call: TRBV27

cdr3_nt: TGTGCCATCAGTGCGAGCCGGGACAGGGGAATCGGGGCAGATACGCAGTATTTT
cdr3_aa: CAISASRDRGIGADTQYF
d_call: TRBD1
clone_size: .
j_call: TRBJ2-3
v_call: TRBV10-3

cdr3_nt: TGTGCCTGGAGTAGGTCACGCGAGCAGTACTTC
cdr3_aa: CAWSRSREQYF
d_call: .
clone_size: .
j_call: TRBJ2-7
v_call: TRBV30

cdr3_nt: TGTGCCAGCAGCTTACAGGGAGGGATCCAAGAGACCCAGTACTTC
cdr3_aa: CASSLQGGIQETQYF
d_call: TRBD2
clone_size: .
j_call: TRBJ2-5
v_call: TRBV7-2

cdr3_nt: TGTGCCAGCTCACCCTACTACCCGGGACAGGGCACTAACTATGGCTACACCTTC
cdr3_aa: CASSPYYPGQGTNYGYTF
d_call: TRBD1
clone_size: .
j_call: TRBJ1-2
v_call: TRBV18

cdr3_nt: TGCAGTGCTAGGGCAGCGTACAATGAGCAGTTCTTC
cdr3_aa: CSARAAYNEQFF
d_call: .
clone_size: .
j_call: TRBJ2-1
v_call: TRBV20-1

cdr3_nt: TGCAGTGCTAGAGGTCCGGGACAATACACCGGGGAGCTGTTTTTT
cdr3_aa: CSARGPGQYTGELFF
d_call: .
clone_size: few
j_call: TRBJ2-2
v_call: TRBV20-1

cdr3_nt: TGTGCCAGCAGCTTAGAGGGCAGGGAAAACATTCAGTACTTC
cdr3_aa: CASSLEGRENIQYF
d_call: .
clone_size: .
j_call: TRBJ2-4
v_call: TRBV7-9

cdr3_nt: TGCAGTGCTAGAGAATCAGGCTACGAGCAGTACTTC
cdr3_aa: CSARESGYEQYF
d_call: .
clone_size: .
j_call: TRBJ2-7
v_call: TRBV20-1

cdr3_nt: TGTGCCAGCAGGAAAACCTGGGAGCAGTTCTTC
cdr3_aa: CASRKTWEQFF
d_call: .
clone_size: few
j_call: TRBJ2-1
v_call: TRBV28

cdr3_nt: TGCAGTGCTTCCAGAAGTAGCGGGGGGTACAATGAGCAGTTCTTC
cdr3_aa: CSASRSSGGYNEQFF
d_call: TRBD2
clone_size: .
j_call: TRBJ2-1
v_call: TRBV20-1

cdr3_nt: TGTGCCAGCAGCTTAAGGGGCGGAAGGACTAGCGGGAGCGATACGCAGTATTTT
cdr3_aa: CASSLRGGRTSGSDTQYF
d_call: TRBD2
clone_size: .
j_call: TRBJ2-3
v_call: TRBV7-2

cdr3_nt: TGTGCCAGCAGCTCGGGACCGACCCAACCCTACGAGCAGTACTTC
cdr3_aa: CASSSGPTQPYEQYF
d_call: .
clone_size: few
j_call: TRBJ2-7
v_call: TRBV11-2

cdr3_nt: TGTGCCAGCAGCCCACGGACAGGGAACCAGCCCCAGCATTTT
cdr3_aa: CASSPRTGNQPQHF
d_call: TRBD1
clone_size: .
j_call: TRBJ1-5
v_call: TRBV7-3

cdr3_nt: TGCACCAGCAGCTGGAGGGGGACTGAAGCTTTCTTT
cdr3_aa: CTSSWRGTEAFF
d_call: .
clone_size: .
j_call: TRBJ1-1
v_call: TRBV5-1

cdr3_nt: TGTGCCAGCAGTGGACAGCTCAGGAACACTGAAGCTTTCTTT
cdr3_aa: CASSGQLRNTEAFF
d_call: .
clone_size: few
j_call: TRBJ1-1
v_call: TRBV2

cdr3_nt: TGCGCCAGCAGCAAGATATCATCTTGGTCTAGCGGGAGCACAGATACGCAGTATTTT
cdr3_aa: CASSKISSWSSGSTDTQYF
d_call: TRBD2
clone_size: .
j_call: TRBJ2-3
v_call: TRBV4-3

cdr3_nt: TGTGCCAGCAGACCTAGCCGGGTCCAAGAGACCCAGTACTTC
cdr3_aa: CASRPSRVQETQYF
d_call: .
clone_size: .
j_call: TRBJ2-5
v_call: TRBV6-2/TRBV6-3

cdr3_nt: TGCGCCAGCAGCCAGAGGACAGGTTTAGATACGCAGTATTTT
cdr3_aa: CASSQRTGLDTQYF
d_call: TRBD1
clone_size: once
j_call: TRBJ2-3
v_call: TRBV4-3

cdr3_nt: TGTGCCAGTAGTATTGCCGTCGGACGCACCGTTAACTATGGCTACACCTTC
cdr3_aa: CASSIAVGRTVNYGYTF
d_call: .
clone_size: .
j_call: TRBJ1-2
v_call: TRBV19

cdr3_nt: TGTGCCAGCAGCGTCGACAGCGGGAGCCGGTCCGAGCAGTACTTC
cdr3_aa: CASSVDSGSRSEQYF
d_call: TRBD2
clone_size: .
j_call: TRBJ2-7
v_call: TRBV9

cdr3_nt: TGTGCCAGCAGCTTAGCGAACCGGGATGGAAATGAGCAGTTCTTC
cdr3_aa: CASSLANRDGNEQFF
d_call: .
clone_size: few
j_call: TRBJ2-1
v_call: TRBV7-2

cdr3_nt: TGTGCCAGCAGCTTAGAAGGGGCCGGTCGTCCAGATACGCAGTATTTT
cdr3_aa: CASSLEGAGRPDTQYF
d_call: .
clone_size: .
j_call: TRBJ2-3
v_call: TRBV11-2

cdr3_nt: TGCAGTGCTTGTAGCGGGGTGACCTCCTACGAGCAGTACTTC
cdr3_aa: CSACSGVTSYEQYF
d_call: TRBD2
clone_size: .
j_call: TRBJ2-7
v_call: TRBV20-1

cdr3_nt: TGTGCCAGCAGCCCAACAGCGGGATCATCGGGCGAGCAGTACTTC
cdr3_aa: CASSPTAGSSGEQYF
d_call: TRBD2
clone_size: .
j_call: TRBJ2-7
v_call: TRBV11-2

cdr3_nt: TGCGCCAGCAGCCAAGTGCAGGGGGTCGGAGAGACCCAGTACTTC
cdr3_aa: CASSQVQGVGETQYF
d_call: TRBD1
clone_size: .
j_call: TRBJ2-5
v_call: TRBV4-3

cdr3_nt: TGTGCCAGCAGCATAGGAGGGGCGGTGGGTACGCAGTATTTT
cdr3_aa: CASSIGGAVGTQYF
d_call: .
clone_size: .
j_call: TRBJ2-3
v_call: TRBV7-2

cdr3_nt: TGTGCCAGCAGCCTTAGGGGGCGTGGTAGGTCCTACGAGCAGTACTTC
cdr3_aa: CASSLRGRGRSYEQYF
d_call: TRBD1
clone_size: .
j_call: TRBJ2-7
v_call: TRBV13

cdr3_nt: TGCAGTGTCGAATCACGGTCGCTCCCCTACGAGCAGTACTTC
cdr3_aa: CSVESRSLPYEQYF
d_call: .
clone_size: .
j_call: TRBJ2-7
v_call: TRBV20-1

cdr3_nt: TGTGCCAGTAGTATCTCATTGGTGCGGGAGAGAGAGACCCAGTACTTC
cdr3_aa: CASSISLVRERETQYF
d_call: TRBD2
clone_size: .
j_call: TRBJ2-5
v_call: TRBV19

cdr3_nt: TGTGCCAGCAGCGTAGTTGCGGGAGGGCCTCCCTACGAGCAGTACTTC
cdr3_aa: CASSVVAGGPPYEQYF
d_call: TRBD2
clone_size: few
j_call: TRBJ2-7
v_call: TRBV9

cdr3_nt: TGCGCCAGCAGCCAAGTGTGGGGAGGAGACACTGAAGCTTTCTTT
cdr3_aa: CASSQVWGGDTEAFF
d_call: .
clone_size: .
j_call: TRBJ1-1
v_call: TRBV4-1

cdr3_nt: TGTGCCAGCAGTTACTCGAACACAGGGAGGGGGAATGAGCAGTTCTTC
cdr3_aa: CASSYSNTGRGNEQFF
d_call: .
clone_size: many
j_call: TRBJ2-1
v_call: TRBV6-6

cdr3_nt: TGTGCCAGCAGATCCAGGGGGGACTACCGACACGAGCAGTACTTC
cdr3_aa: CASRSRGDYRHEQYF
d_call: .
clone_size: .
j_call: TRBJ2-7
v_call: TRBV6-2/TRBV6-3

cdr3_nt: TGTGCCAGCAGCTTCGGCGGATCTGAGACCCAGTACTTC
cdr3_aa: CASSFGGSETQYF
d_call: .
clone_size: .
j_call: TRBJ2-5
v_call: TRBV7-3

cdr3_nt: TGTGCCAGCAGCCGTCTAGCGGGTACCTTAGGGACCCAGTACTTC
cdr3_aa: CASSRLAGTLGTQYF
d_call: TRBD2
clone_size: .
j_call: TRBJ2-5
v_call: TRBV7-2

cdr3_nt: TGCGCCAGCAGCCAGGGGGGGCTAGCGGGAATGTATACGCAGTATTTT
cdr3_aa: CASSQGGLAGMYTQYF
d_call: TRBD2
clone_size: few
j_call: TRBJ2-3
v_call: TRBV4-3

cdr3_nt: TGCGCCAGCAGCTTGGGTTGGACAGTTCGCGGCTACACCTTC
cdr3_aa: CASSLGWTVRGYTF
d_call: .
clone_size: .
j_call: TRBJ1-2
v_call: TRBV5-1

cdr3_nt: TGTGCCACCAGCAGAGATCGTGAAGATGAAGCTTTCTTT
cdr3_aa: CATSRDREDEAFF
d_call: .
clone_size: .
j_call: TRBJ1-1
v_call: TRBV15

cdr3_nt: TGCAGTGCTAGAGCCCTAGCGCCGGAGGGGACTAGCGGGAGAAACTACGAGCAGTACTTC
cdr3_aa: CSARALAPEGTSGRNYEQYF
d_call: TRBD2
clone_size: .
j_call: TRBJ2-7
v_call: TRBV20-1

cdr3_nt: TGCAGTGCTAGAGACCGGGGACAGGGGAATTCACCCCTCCACTTT
cdr3_aa: CSARDRGQGNSPLHF
d_call: TRBD1
clone_size: .
j_call: TRBJ1-6
v_call: TRBV20-1

cdr3_nt: TGTGCCAGCAGTCACGGGGGGGCGGGGACAGCTTTCTTT
cdr3_aa: CASSHGGAGTAFF
d_call: .
clone_size: .
j_call: TRBJ1-1
v_call: TRBV6-6

cdr3_nt: TGTGCCAGCAGCTTTAGCGGGGGAGGGGCCTACGAGCAGTACTTC
cdr3_aa: CASSFSGGGAYEQYF
d_call: TRBD2
clone_size: many
j_call: TRBJ2-7
v_call: TRBV7-2

cdr3_nt: TGTGCCACCAGTCTTAGTGGGGCACTAGGAGTCGGGGAGCTGTTTTTT
cdr3_aa: CATSLSGALGVGELFF
d_call: .
clone_size: few
j_call: TRBJ2-2
v_call: TRBV15

cdr3_nt: TGTGCCAGCAGCCAGGGGACAGGGTCGGGTGAGCAGTACTTC
cdr3_aa: CASSQGTGSGEQYF
d_call: TRBD1
clone_size: .
j_call: TRBJ2-7
v_call: TRBV11-3